This is a list of T cell receptor beta chains from one sample in a study of cytotoxic CD8 clonotypes in ibrutinib-treated CLL. The repertoire was sequenced with immunoSEQ multiplex PCR; TCRdb's copy has only in-frame clones and lacks some. This table has fewer than 70,000 clones, roughly 70% appearing once. This specimen was PBMCs, taken after 12 months of ibrutinib treatment. These receptors originate from a human donor with chronic lymphocytic leukemia. The CDR3 runs from the conserved cysteine through the conserved F or W. Fields, in order: J gene, V gene, D gene, clone size, CDR3 DNA, CDR3 protein. D genes are given only for firm matches. Clone size is stated in some rows and not others, as once, few, many or a class when expanded.

TRBJ1-2 TRBV5-4 - - TGTGCCAGCAGCGCCGGGAGGCCCGGTAACTATGGCTACACCTTC CASSAGRPGNYGYTF
TRBJ1-2 TRBV5-1 - - TGCGCCAGCAGCTTAGGACAAAACTATGGCTACACCTTC CASSLGQNYGYTF
TRBJ1-4 TRBV18 - few TGTGCCAGCACAAGCGGCGGGGGGCGAGGTTCGGAACTGTTTTTT CASTSGGGRGSELFF
TRBJ1-5 TRBV9 - few TGTGCCAGCAGCGTAGGTCTGGGAACCAATCAGCCCCAGCATTTT CASSVGLGTNQPQHF
TRBJ2-1 TRBV5-1 - - TGCGCCAGCAGCTTGGACGTCAGATACAATGAGCAGTTCTTC CASSLDVRYNEQFF
TRBJ2-1 TRBV7-2 TRBD2 - TGTGCCAGCAGCACAGCGGGAGGGTTATTCAATGAGCAGTTCTTC CASSTAGGLFNEQFF
TRBJ2-1 TRBV27 - few TGTGCCAGCATGTCGATCTTACGAAACAATGAGCAGTTCTTC CASMSILRNNEQFF
TRBJ2-1 TRBV7-8 - - TGTGCCAGCGGGGTACGACTAGGGAATGAGCAGTTCTTC CASGVRLGNEQFF
TRBJ2-1 TRBV27 - few TGTGCCAGCAGTTTATACGGGGCCTCCTACAATGAGCAGTTCTTC CASSLYGASYNEQFF
TRBJ2-2 TRBV18 - - TGTGCCAGCTCAACCGGGAGGGGGCGCGGCACCGGGGAGCTGTTTTTT CASSTGRGRGTGELFF
TRBJ2-5 TRBV7-2 TRBD2 - TGTGCCAGCAGTCATAGACTAGCGGGACAAGAGACCCAGTACTTC CASSHRLAGQETQYF
TRBJ2-2 TRBV9 - - TGTGCCAGCAGCGTAGCTTGGGGGGCCGGGGAGCTGTTTTTT CASSVAWGAGELFF
TRBJ2-7 TRBV11-2 - - TGTGCCAGCAGCGGGAACCAGGGGTTCTACGAGCAGTACTTC CASSGNQGFYEQYF
TRBJ1-4 TRBV9 - - TGTGCCAGCAGCGTAGGGACAGCAACTAATGAAAAACTGTTTTTT CASSVGTATNEKLFF
TRBJ2-5 TRBV2 - - TGTGCCAGCAGTGGGGGGGCGGGAGTTAGTGAGACCCAGTACTTC CASSGGAGVSETQYF
TRBJ1-1 TRBV5-1 - - TGCGCCAGCAGCTTAGGCTCTACTGGTAGTGGCACTGAAGCTTTCTTT CASSLGSTGSGTEAFF
TRBJ2-1 TRBV19 TRBD2 - TGTGCCAGTAGTATAGTAGCGGGAGTTCTCCACAATGAGCAGTTCTTC CASSIVAGVLHNEQFF
TRBJ1-5 TRBV7-9 - - TGTGCCAGCAGCTTAGGTAGGAGGACTGATCAGCCCCAGCATTTT CASSLGRRTDQPQHF
TRBJ1-2 TRBV27 TRBD1 once TGTGCCAGCAGTTTATCGGGACAGGGTAGAACCACCTTC CASSLSGQGRTTF
TRBJ2-7 TRBV7-9 - - TGTGCCAGCAGCTTACAGGACGCCTCCTACGAGCAGTACTTC CASSLQDASYEQYF
TRBJ2-2 TRBV5-4 - - TGTGCCAGCAGCCCGGACCCCTCGAACACCGGGGAGCTGTTTTTT CASSPDPSNTGELFF
TRBJ2-1 TRBV11-2 - - TGTGCCAGCAGCCCATTTATAGGGTCTGAGCAGTTCTTC CASSPFIGSEQFF
TRBJ2-3 TRBV29-1 TRBD2 - TGCAGCGTTGAAGGGGAGCGGGGAGGGGCAGATACGCAGTATTTT CSVEGERGGADTQYF
TRBJ1-4 TRBV9 TRBD1 - TGTGCCAGCAGCAGGACAGGGCGTGAAAAACTGTTTTTT CASSRTGREKLFF
TRBJ2-3 TRBV19 - - TGTGCCAGCCACATGGGGGGAGGATCAGTGGATACGCAGTATTTT CASHMGGGSVDTQYF
TRBJ1-5 TRBV5-1 - - TGCGCCAGCAGCTTGGAGGGGACCAATAATCAGCCCCAGCATTTT CASSLEGTNNQPQHF
TRBJ2-7 TRBV5-1 TRBD2 - TGCGCCAGCAGCTTTGGGCTTGGGACTAGCGGTTCGTACGAGCAGTACTTC CASSFGLGTSGSYEQYF
TRBJ2-7 TRBV5-4 - - TGTGCCAGCAGCCTTGACCCGGCCTCCTACGAGCAGTACTTC CASSLDPASYEQYF